Shown below are 26 T cell receptor beta chains from a single sample sequenced in a study of long-term antiretroviral therapy in people with HIV. The libraries were made with immunoSEQ v3.0 at survey level. Data came from immunoSEQ multiplex PCR; TCRdb stores just in-frame clones and leaves some out. The sample records around 32,000 clones, about 90% being singletons. The starting material was unsorted PBMCs, obtained 3.2 years before starting antiretroviral therapy. The receptor source for this set is a man aged 50 or older with HIV.

The rearrangement uses TRBV27 and TRBJ1-1; D call uncertain. Germline CDR1 MNHEY, CDR2 SMNVEV (reference sequence). Trimming pared 5 bases from V and 7 bases from J, leaving 11 bases between. The length of the CDR3 is 12 residues. CDR3 region: CASSPLRGEAFF. Written as DNA, the CDR3 is TGTGCCAGCAGTCCCCTCAGAGGTGAAGCTTTCTTT.

The rearrangement links TRBV5-1 to TRBJ2-1, with TRBD2 matching over 8 bases. V was pared by 1 base and J by 2 bases, with 8 bases of the junction left unmatched. Germline V gives CDR1 SGHRS, CDR2 YFSETQ. CDR3 length equals 17 residues. The CDR3 region is CASSLSGTGGAYNEQFF. In nucleotides, the CDR3 is TGCGCCAGCAGCTTGAGCGGGACGGGGGGGGCCTACAATGAGCAGTTCTTC.

This chain connects TRBV27 to TRBJ2-7, with 7 bases fitting TRBD1. The CDR3 is made up of 15 amino acids. The ends lost 3 bases at V and 4 bases at J; junction bases unmatched: 9. Germline CDR1 MNHEY, CDR2 SMNVEV (reference sequence). The CDR3 here is CASSLTPGTEYEQYF. The CDR3 DNA reads TGTGCCAGCAGTTTGACCCCCGGGACAGAGTACGAGCAGTACTTC.

The chain has TRBV5-1 and TRBJ2-1, with 11 bases aligning to TRBD1. Germline CDR1 reads SGHRS; CDR2 reads YFSETQ. This CDR3 contains 15 residues. The V segment lost 1 base and the J segment 9 bases; nucleotides outside the gene matches: 6. CDR3 residues: CASSLSGTGGVEQFF. CDR3 nucleotide sequence: TGCGCCAGCAGCTTGTCCGGGACAGGGGGTGTTGAGCAGTTCTTC. Full variable domain (missing parts from reference TRBV5-1 and TRBJ2-1): KAGVTQTPRYLIKTRGQQVTLSCSPISGHRSVSWYQQTPGQGLQFLFEYFSETQRNKGNFPGRFSGRQFSNSRSEMNVSTLELGDSALYLCASSLSGTGGVEQFFGPGTRLTVL.

This sequence joins TRBV6-6 and TRBJ1-4; TRBD1 matches 8 bases. Germline lookup yields CDR1 MNHNY and CDR2 SVGAGI (reference sequence). This CDR3 has 16 residues. J was trimmed by 6 bases and V by 7 bases; bases with no gene match: 13. The CDR3 here is CASKHTDGTGYEKLFF. CDR3 bases: TGTGCCAGCAAGCACACTGATGGGACAGGTTATGAAAAACTGTTTTTT.

This sequence joins TRBV5-1 and TRBJ2-2, with 7 positions matching TRBD2. Germline V gene data show CDR1 as SGHRS and CDR2 as YFSETQ. Trimming removed 5 bases from V and 3 bases from J; junction bases left unmatched: 1. This CDR3 contains 13 residues. CDR3 residues: CASRLADTGELFF. The CDR3 DNA reads TGCGCCAGCAGGCTAGCGGACACCGGGGAGCTGTTTTTT.

The CDR3 sequence is CASSVTGGEDTQYF. Written as DNA, the CDR3 is TGTGCCAGCAGCGTGACAGGGGGGGAAGATACGCAGTATTTT. This sequence joins TRBV2 and TRBJ2-3; 9 bases are shared with TRBD1. The CDR3 has 14 amino acids. With 6 bases clipped from V and 5 bases from J, the junction kept 6 bases outside the gene matches. Germline lookup yields CDR1 SNHLY and CDR2 FYNNEI.

This chain uses TRBV6-6 with TRBJ2-7; D gene ambiguous. This CDR3 has 14 residues. V lost 4 bases, J lost 0 bases, and 10 bases lay in between. CDR1 MNHNY and CDR2 SVGAGI come from the germline V gene (reference sequence). Written as DNA, the CDR3 is TGTGCCAGCAGTTTCACCACAAACTCCTACGAGCAGTACTTC. Its translation is CASSFTTNSYEQYF.

The rearrangement joins TRBV7-2 to TRBJ1-6; weak D call: TRBD1 (5 bases). V lost 3 bases to trimming and J lost 10 bases, with 10 bases between them. Germline V lookup: CDR1 SGHTA, CDR2 FQGNSA. There are 13 residues in the CDR3. CDR3 sequence (DNA): TGTGCCAGCAGCTTGGGGGGACTATCACCCCTCCACTTT. It yields the protein CASSLGGLSPLHF.

The chain is built from TRBV5-6 and TRBJ2-4; D is unclear. Germline CDR1 reads SGHDT; CDR2 reads YYEEEE. This CDR3 comprises 16 residues. The V gene lost 1 base and the J gene lost 0 bases, with 11 bases spanning the gap. The CDR3 region is CASSLRSDIAKNIQYF. DNA for the CDR3: TGTGCCAGCAGCTTGAGAAGCGACATAGCCAAAAACATTCAGTACTTC.

CDR3 nucleotides: TGTGCCAGCAGTTTACTAGCGGCCCACAATGAGCAGTTCTTC. As protein: CASSLLAAHNEQFF. The chain links TRBV6-5 to TRBJ2-1; 8 bases are a match to TRBD2. Germline CDR1 reads MNHEY; CDR2 reads SVGAGI. V dropped 4 bases and J dropped 5; count of bases not matched to a gene: 4. The CDR3 spans 14 residues.

J is TRBJ2-7 and V is TRBV7-5; the D call of TRBD1 is as the table states it, not checked on the DNA. TRBV7-5 is tagged as a pseudogene. This CDR3 spans 14 amino acids. CDR3 amino acids: CVRSLRTVSYEQYF. The CDR3 DNA follows: TGTGTCAGAAGCTTAAGGACAGTGAGCTACGAGCAGTACTTC.

The V gene is TRBV29-1, the J gene TRBJ2-7; possible D gene TRBD1, 5 bases. Trimming left V 5 bases short and J 6 bases short, with 11 bases between. CDR3 length: 11 amino acids. The germline CDR1 and CDR2 sequences are SQVTM and ANQGSEA. The CDR3 bases are TGCAGCGTTTCAAGTACAGGCGAGCAGTACTTC. Amino acid sequence: CSVSSTGEQYF.

This clone was observed a single time. The chain uses TRBV6-5 and TRBJ2-7; no clear D. Per the germline V gene, CDR1 is MNHEY and CDR2 is SVGAGI. The CDR3 is made up of 13 amino acids. Trimming left V 4 bases short and J 0 bases short, with 7 bases between. CDR3 coding DNA: TGTGCCAGCAGTTTAAGACTCTCCTACGAGCAGTACTTC. Its protein product is CASSLRLSYEQYF.

The V and J genes are TRBV7-2 and TRBJ1-2; D gene unclear. Trimming shortened V by 3 bases and J by 6 bases, and 11 bases separated the two germline ends. The CDR3 has 13 amino acids. The germline V gene encodes CDR1 SGHTA and CDR2 FQGNSA. CDR3 sequence: CASSFVPGNGYTF. In DNA, the CDR3 is TGTGCCAGCAGCTTTGTTCCCGGGAATGGCTACACCTTC.

CDR3 protein: CASSVGLARSYNSPLHF. The CDR3 region has the DNA TGTGCCAGCAGCGTAGGTCTGGCCCGCTCCTATAATTCACCCCTCCACTTT. V is TRBV9 and J is TRBJ1-6; D unresolved. Germline V lookup: CDR1 SGDLS, CDR2 YYNGEE. Trimming left V 0 bases short and J 0 bases short, with 10 bases between. This CDR3 comprises 17 residues.

For the CDR3, the DNA is TGTGCCAGCAAACTACTGGGGGGACAGTCCTACAATGAGCAGTTCTTC. Residues: CASKLLGGQSYNEQFF. The chain has TRBV13 and TRBJ2-1; tentative D call: TRBD1 (7 bases). The germline V gene has CDR1 PRHDT and CDR2 FYEKMQ (reference sequence). This CDR3 has 16 residues. Trimming cost V 7 bases and J 1 base, with 17 bases left between them.

This clone has a single count. CDR3 nucleotides: TGTGCTAGTGGTTTGGTAGATTTAGCGGGAGCCTCAGGAGATACGCAGTATTTT. Amino acid sequence: CASGLVDLAGASGDTQYF. The J gene is TRBJ2-3, the V gene TRBV12-5, with TRBD2 identical over 9 bases. CDR1 is LGHNT, CDR2 FRNRAP, per germline. The trim removed 0 bases at V and 5 bases at J, leaving 12 bases unmatched. The CDR3 loop spans 18 amino acids.

This chain connects TRBV4-3 to TRBJ2-7; 8 nucleotides align to TRBD1. V shed 3 bases and J 3 bases; nucleotides not matched to a gene: 7. The germline gives CDR1 LGHNA, CDR2 YSLEER. The CDR3 spans 15 residues. CDR3 in amino acids: CASSQESGQGYEQYF. CDR3 DNA: TGCGCCAGCAGCCAGGAAAGTGGACAGGGCTACGAGCAGTACTTC.

This clone is medium-sized by share. The gene calls are TRBV28 and TRBJ1-1; 7 positions match TRBD1. Germline V gene data show CDR1 as MDHEN and CDR2 as SYDVKM. V was clipped by 4 bases and J by 2 bases; unmatched bases: 10. The CDR3 extends over 16 amino acids. The CDR3 DNA sequence: TGTGCCAGCAGTTCGACAGGGTGGGGCATTAACACTGAAGCTTTCTTT. It translates to CASSSTGWGINTEAFF.

The rearrangement joins TRBV7-2 to TRBJ2-7; D gene uncertain. This CDR3 contains 13 residues. Between the trimmed V and J ends, which lost 7 bases and 0 bases, there was a span of 10 bases. Germline CDR1 SGHTA, CDR2 FQGNSA. The CDR3 nucleotides read TGTGCCAGCAAGGTCCCGTCCTCCTACGAGCAGTACTTC. Encoded protein: CASKVPSSYEQYF.

This chain connects TRBV27 to TRBJ2-5; no firm D call. Trimming left V 2 bases short and J 2 bases short, with 6 bases between. The CDR3 covers 13 residues. The germline CDR1 and CDR2 sequences are MNHEY and SMNVEV (reference sequence). CDR3 protein: CASSLRRQETQYF. The CDR3 bases are TGTGCCAGCAGTTTACGGAGACAAGAGACCCAGTACTTC.

The chain joins TRBV4-3 to TRBJ1-2, with no clear D. The germline V gene encodes CDR1 LGHNA and CDR2 YSLEER. The CDR3 is 14 amino acids. Trimming took off 1 base at V and 0 bases at J, with 6 bases between the two ends. CDR3 in DNA: TGCGCCAGCAGCCAAGCTTGGGCTAACTATGGCTACACCTTC. It is translated as CASSQAWANYGYTF.

This chain links TRBV9 with TRBJ2-5; 8 bases fit TRBD2. Germline V gene sequence: CDR1 SGDLS, CDR2 YYNGEE. This CDR3 has 13 residues. V shed 2 bases and J 5 bases; nucleotides not matched to a gene: 2. Here the CDR3 DNA reads TGTGCCAGCAGCGTTCGCGGGGGGGAGACCCAGTACTTC. Translated: CASSVRGGETQYF.

The chain employs TRBV25-1 and TRBJ1-3; D may be TRBD1 (6 bases). Germline V gene lookup returns CDR1 MGHDK and CDR2 SYGVNS. The CDR3 length is 15 residues. Trimming removed 4 bases from V and 0 bases from J, with 10 bases in between. The CDR3 loop reads CASSGLQGSGNTIYF. DNA of the CDR3: TGTGCCAGCAGTGGACTACAGGGCTCTGGAAACACCATATATTTT.

This clone has just a few counts. The chain uses TRBV30 and TRBJ2-2, with a possible D match to TRBD1 (5 bases). From germline, CDR1 is GTSNPN and CDR2 SVGIG (reference sequence). Trimming left V 4 bases short and J 4 bases short, with 13 bases between. CDR3 length equals 14 residues. DNA for the CDR3: TGTGCCTGGATGGCAGGGTGGGGCACCGGGGAGCTGTTTTTT. It is translated as CAWMAGWGTGELFF.